A selection of T cell receptor beta chains follows, all from one sample in a study of T cell changes during pregnancy in multiple sclerosis. TCRdb's copy holds only in-frame clones and misses some; the assay was immunoSEQ multiplex PCR. Of 59,000 or so clones in the sample, approximately 90% are singletons; the top ten hold 2.5% to 3.5%. Specimen: peripheral blood, collected in the third trimester of pregnancy. These receptors were collected from a female donor in good health, enrolled as a control in a pregnancy study. The CDR3 runs from the conserved cysteine through the conserved F or W. D genes are given only for firm matches. Expanded clones get a size class; other rows say once, few or many, or leave the size out.

j_call v_call clone_size d_call cdr3_aa cdr3_nt
TRBJ2-5 TRBV5-1 NA TRBD2 CASGISGRAEETQYF TGCGCCAGCGGAATTAGCGGGAGGGCCGAAGAGACCCAGTACTTC
TRBJ1-2 TRBV19 NA NA CASSITGLYGYTF TGTGCCAGTAGTATAACAGGTCTTTATGGCTACACCTTC
TRBJ2-1 TRBV7-2 NA TRBD1 CASSSPGTGMNEQFF TGTGCCAGCAGCTCCCCCGGGACAGGGATGAATGAGCAGTTCTTC
TRBJ2-7 TRBV28 once TRBD2 CASSPVWGGYEQYF TGTGCCAGCAGCCCAGTATGGGGGGGCTACGAGCAGTACTTC
TRBJ2-5 TRBV5-6 NA TRBD1 CASSLGTGETQYF TGTGCCAGCAGTTTAGGGACAGGCGAGACCCAGTACTTC
TRBJ2-3 TRBV7-3 NA TRBD1 CASSLTIGTAGDTQYF TGTGCCAGCAGCTTAACGATAGGGACAGCCGGGGATACGCAGTATTTT
TRBJ2-5 TRBV18 NA TRBD2 CASSPLQRGGRETQYF TGTGCCAGCTCACCTCTACAGCGGGGGGGAAGAGAGACCCAGTACTTC
TRBJ2-6 TRBV7-3 NA NA CASSLTSSGANVLTF TGTGCCAGCAGCTTAACGAGCTCTGGGGCCAACGTCCTGACTTTC
TRBJ2-7 TRBV5-4 NA NA CASSSGQTYEQYF TGTGCCAGCAGCTCCGGACAGACCTACGAGCAGTACTTC
TRBJ1-1 TRBV10-3 NA NA CATMEEADWTEAFF TGTGCCACGATGGAGGAGGCTGATTGGACTGAAGCTTTCTTT
TRBJ1-1 TRBV5-5 NA NA CASDRVGAPNTEAFF TGTGCCAGCGACCGGGTAGGGGCACCGAACACTGAAGCTTTCTTT
TRBJ2-5 TRBV28 NA TRBD1 CASSGAGTGSKETQYF TGTGCCAGCAGTGGGGCCGGGACAGGGAGCAAAGAGACCCAGTACTTC
TRBJ1-2 TRBV7-2 NA TRBD1 CASSLHTGARGHGYTF TGTGCCAGCAGCTTGCATACAGGGGCTCGTGGCCATGGCTACACCTTC
TRBJ2-1 TRBV7-3 NA NA CASSEQPGTNNEQFF TGTGCCAGCAGCGAACAACCGGGGACAAACAATGAGCAGTTCTTC
TRBJ1-1 TRBV6-1 NA NA CASSERTTRNTEAFF TGTGCCAGCAGTGAACGGACAACAAGGAACACTGAAGCTTTCTTT
TRBJ1-5 TRBV28 NA NA CASYSNQPQHF TGTGCCAGCTATAGCAATCAGCCCCAGCATTTT
TRBJ1-6 TRBV18 once TRBD1 CASSLGTGVNSPLHF TGTGCCAGCTCCCTGGGGACAGGGGTGAATTCACCCCTCCACTTT
TRBJ2-7 TRBV28 NA NA CASSLQDSQEQYF TGTGCCAGCAGTTTACAGGACAGCCAAGAGCAGTACTTC
TRBJ1-1 TRBV4-3 NA NA CASSQDGGGGTEAFF TGCGCCAGCAGCCAAGATGGGGGAGGGGGAACTGAAGCTTTCTTT
TRBJ2-6 TRBV7-3 NA NA CASSFRGGSGANVLTF TGTGCCAGCAGCTTTCGAGGGGGTTCCGGGGCCAACGTCCTGACTTTC
TRBJ1-5 TRBV28 NA TRBD1 CASSLLGQGNQPQHF TGTGCCAGCAGTTTATTGGGACAGGGGAATCAGCCCCAGCATTTT
TRBJ1-2 TRBV6-6 once NA CASGDERGYTF TGTGCCAGCGGAGATGAGAGGGGCTACACCTTC
TRBJ1-2 TRBV27 NA NA CASSLAGNYGYTF TGTGCCAGCAGTTTAGCAGGCAACTATGGCTACACCTTC
TRBJ2-2 TRBV7-2 NA NA CASSLFGGANTGELFF TGTGCCAGCAGCTTGTTTGGGGGCGCGAACACCGGGGAGCTGTTTTTT
TRBJ2-7 TRBV18 NA NA CASSPPSRPSYEQYF TGTGCCAGCTCACCACCCTCTAGGCCCTCCTACGAGCAGTACTTC
TRBJ1-1 TRBV18 NA NA CASSSTQNTEAFF TGTGCCAGCTCATCGACACAGAACACTGAAGCTTTCTTT
TRBJ2-7 TRBV9 few TRBD2 CASSVTPLAGHEQYF TGTGCCAGCAGCGTAACCCCACTAGCGGGACACGAGCAGTACTTC
TRBJ1-2 TRBV7-9 NA TRBD1 CASRHDRVLGYTF TGTGCCAGCAGGCACGACAGGGTCTTAGGCTACACCTTC
TRBJ2-2 TRBV7-2 NA NA CASSLAGGNTGELFF TGTGCCAGCAGCTTAGCAGGGGGGAACACCGGGGAGCTGTTTTTT
TRBJ1-1 TRBV11-3 NA TRBD1 CASSAGTGAEAFF TGTGCCAGCAGCGCGGGGACAGGCGCTGAAGCTTTCTTT
TRBJ1-2 TRBV13 NA TRBD1 CASSFRQGEGGYTF TGTGCCAGCAGCTTTAGACAGGGTGAGGGAGGCTACACCTTC
TRBJ2-3 TRBV19 NA NA CASSDRRVRTDTQYF TGTGCCAGTAGTGATCGGAGGGTCCGCACAGATACGCAGTATTTT
TRBJ1-2 TRBV28 NA TRBD1 CASSLTGPHYGYTF TGTGCCAGCAGTTTGACAGGGCCTCACTATGGCTACACCTTC